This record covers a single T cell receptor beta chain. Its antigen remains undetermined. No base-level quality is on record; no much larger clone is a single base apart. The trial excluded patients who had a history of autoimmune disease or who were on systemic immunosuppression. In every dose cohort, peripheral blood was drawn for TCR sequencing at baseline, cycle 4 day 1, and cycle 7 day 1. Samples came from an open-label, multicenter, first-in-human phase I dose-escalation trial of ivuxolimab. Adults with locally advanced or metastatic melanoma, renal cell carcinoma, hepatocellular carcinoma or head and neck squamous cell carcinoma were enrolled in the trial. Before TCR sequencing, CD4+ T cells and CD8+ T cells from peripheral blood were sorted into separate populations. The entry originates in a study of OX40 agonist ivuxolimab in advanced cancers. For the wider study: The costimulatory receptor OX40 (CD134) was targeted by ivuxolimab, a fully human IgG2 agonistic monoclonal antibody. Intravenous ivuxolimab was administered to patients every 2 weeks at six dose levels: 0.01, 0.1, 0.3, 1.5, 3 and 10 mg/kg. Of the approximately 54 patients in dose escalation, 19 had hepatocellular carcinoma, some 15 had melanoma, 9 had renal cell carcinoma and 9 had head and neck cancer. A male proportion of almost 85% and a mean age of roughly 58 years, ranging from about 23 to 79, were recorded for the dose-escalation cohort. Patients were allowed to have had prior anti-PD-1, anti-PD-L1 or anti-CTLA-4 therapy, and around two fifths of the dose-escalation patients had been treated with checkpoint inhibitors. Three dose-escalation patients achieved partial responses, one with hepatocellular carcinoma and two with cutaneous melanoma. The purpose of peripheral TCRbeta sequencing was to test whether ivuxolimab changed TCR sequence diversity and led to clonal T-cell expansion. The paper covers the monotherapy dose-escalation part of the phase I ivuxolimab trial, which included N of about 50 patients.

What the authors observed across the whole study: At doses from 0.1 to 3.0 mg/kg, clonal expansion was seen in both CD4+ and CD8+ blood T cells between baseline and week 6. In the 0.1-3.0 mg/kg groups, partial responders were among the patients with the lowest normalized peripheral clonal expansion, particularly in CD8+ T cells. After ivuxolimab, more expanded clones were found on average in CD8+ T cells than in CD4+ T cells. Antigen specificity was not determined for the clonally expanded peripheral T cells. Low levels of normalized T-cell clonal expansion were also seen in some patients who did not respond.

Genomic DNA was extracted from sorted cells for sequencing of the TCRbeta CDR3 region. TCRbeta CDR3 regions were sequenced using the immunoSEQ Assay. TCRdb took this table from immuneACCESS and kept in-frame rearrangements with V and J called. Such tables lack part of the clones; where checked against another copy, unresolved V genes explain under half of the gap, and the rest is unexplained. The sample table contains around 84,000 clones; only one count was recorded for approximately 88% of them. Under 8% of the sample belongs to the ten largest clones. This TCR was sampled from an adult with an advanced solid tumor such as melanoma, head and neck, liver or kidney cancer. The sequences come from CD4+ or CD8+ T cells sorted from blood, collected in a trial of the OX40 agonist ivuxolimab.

The CDR3 region has the sequence CASSHPLGALSQSYGYTF. The DNA sequence is given as TGTGCCAGCAGCCACCCCCTGGGGGCGCTTAGTCAAAGCTATGGCTACACCTTC. This chain is built from TRBV9 and TRBJ1-2; a tentative D call is TRBD1 (6 bases match). CDR3 length: 18 amino acids, cysteine to phenylalanine. Here the CDR3 DNA is all that survives: 54 bases in frame from base 1. From the germline V gene, CDR1 is SGDLS and CDR2 is YYNGEE. The V and J ends are trimmed by 4 bases and 4 bases, leaving 26 bases between them.